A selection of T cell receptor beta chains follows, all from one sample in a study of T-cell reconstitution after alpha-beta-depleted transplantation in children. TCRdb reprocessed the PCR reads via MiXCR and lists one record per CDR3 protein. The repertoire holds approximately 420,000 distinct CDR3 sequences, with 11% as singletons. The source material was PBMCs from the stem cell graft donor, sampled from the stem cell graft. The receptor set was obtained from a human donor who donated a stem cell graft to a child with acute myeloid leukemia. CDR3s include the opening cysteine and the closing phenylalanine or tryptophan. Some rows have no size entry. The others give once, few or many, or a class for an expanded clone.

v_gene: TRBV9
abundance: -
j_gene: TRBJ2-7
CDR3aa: CASSVGLAGGSEQYF

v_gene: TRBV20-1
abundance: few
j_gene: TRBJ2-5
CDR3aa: CSAREPTGSLETQYF

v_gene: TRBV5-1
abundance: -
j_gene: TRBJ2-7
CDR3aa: CASSLGPTGTSGIHEQYF

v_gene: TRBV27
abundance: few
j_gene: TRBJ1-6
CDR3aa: CASSYGQGGSPLHF

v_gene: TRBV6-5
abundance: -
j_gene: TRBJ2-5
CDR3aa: CASSYSQGRETQYF

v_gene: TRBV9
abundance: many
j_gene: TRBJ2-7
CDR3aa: CASSGQGAYEQYF

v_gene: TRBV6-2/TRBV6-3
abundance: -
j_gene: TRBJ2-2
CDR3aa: CASSYLGAGTGYTGELFF

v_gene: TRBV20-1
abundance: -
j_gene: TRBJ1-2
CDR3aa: CSARLRGNYGYTF

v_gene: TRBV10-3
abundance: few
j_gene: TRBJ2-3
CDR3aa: CAIVPSGSDTQYF

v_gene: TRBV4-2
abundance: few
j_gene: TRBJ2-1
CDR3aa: CASSLESGLGNEQFF

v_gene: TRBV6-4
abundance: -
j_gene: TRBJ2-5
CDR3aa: CASSAPTGATRETQYF

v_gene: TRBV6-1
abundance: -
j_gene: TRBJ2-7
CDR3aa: CASSDGYEQYF